Presented here are 7 T cell receptor beta chains from one specimen sequenced in a study of OX40 agonist ivuxolimab in advanced cancers. Using immunoSEQ multiplex PCR, the repertoire was profiled, and TCRdb retains in-frame clones only, with some absent. The data show fewer than 75,000 clones, approximately 93% seen once. The input for sequencing was CD4+ or CD8+ T cells sorted from blood, taken in a trial of the OX40 agonist ivuxolimab. Receptor source: an adult with an advanced solid tumor such as melanoma, head and neck, liver or kidney cancer.

As for this clone: The germline gene is not matched at one end of the junction; a read error may be the cause. V and J are TRBV7-9 and TRBJ1-2; 8 bases match TRBD1. The CDR3 is 13 amino acids. The germline V gene encodes CDR1 SEHNR and CDR2 FQNEAQ (reference sequence). The CDR3 region is CAGSGPGGSGYTF. CDR3 DNA sequence: TGTGCCGGCAGCGGCCCAGGGGGCTCTGGCTACACCTTC.

The V and J genes are TRBV6-1 and TRBJ1-5; D gene unclear. The CDR3 is 14 residues long. Trimming took 7 bases from V and 3 from J, leaving 13 bases between them. Germline CDR1 is MNHNS and CDR2 is SASEGT. This CDR3 is CASTLSRLNQPQHF. In DNA form, the CDR3 reads TGTGCCAGCACATTAAGTCGACTCAATCAGCCCCAGCATTTT.

V usage is TRBV27 and J usage is TRBJ1-2; no clear D gene. V dropped 6 bases and J dropped 4 bases, with 15 bases sitting between them. The CDR3 contains 14 residues. From germline, CDR1 is MNHEY and CDR2 SMNVEV (reference sequence). The DNA for the CDR3 is TGTGCCAGCAGCCCGCACCAAAGAGCCTATGGCTACACCTTC. Encoded protein: CASSPHQRAYGYTF.

The rearrangement links TRBV19 to TRBJ2-1; possibly TRBD1 for D (6 bases). Trimming shortened V by 3 bases and J by 4 bases, and 16 bases separated the two germline ends. The CDR3 extends over 16 amino acids. Germline loops: CDR1 LNHDA, CDR2 SQIVND (reference sequence). The CDR3 here is CASSIPGERGYNEQFF. CDR3 nucleotides: TGTGCCAGTAGTATCCCAGGGGAGAGGGGATACAATGAGCAGTTCTTC.

CDR3 in amino acids: CASSLMQGSMTIYF. CDR3 sequence (DNA): TGCGCCAGCAGCTTGATGCAGGGAAGTATGACCATATATTTT. The chain employs TRBV5-1 and TRBJ1-3; a weak D match, TRBD1 (5 bases). This CDR3 has 14 residues. Trimming stripped 1 base from V and 10 bases from J, with 15 bases between. Germline assignment: CDR1 SGHRS and CDR2 YFSETQ.

The chain recombines TRBV19 with TRBJ2-6, with D perhaps TRBD2 (5 bases). Trimming shortened V by 9 bases and J by 0 bases, and 15 bases separated the two germline ends. The CDR3 runs 16 residues. Germline CDR1 LNHDA, CDR2 SQIVND (reference sequence). The CDR3 DNA follows: TGTGCCAGCCAGAGGGTAAAGAGCTCTGGGGCCAACGTCCTGACTTTC. It is translated as CASQRVKSSGANVLTF. Full variable domain (outside the CDR3, taken from reference TRBV19 and TRBJ2-6): DGGITQSPKYLFRKEGQNVTLSCEQNLNHDAMYWYRQDPGQGLRLIYYSQIVNDFQKGDIAEGYSVSREKKESFPLTVTSAQKNPTAFYLCASQRVKSSGANVLTFGAGSRLTVL.

The V call is TRBV19, the J call TRBJ2-3; 9 bases line up with TRBD1. J lost 1 base, V lost 5 bases, and 1 base had no gene match. Germline CDR1 reads LNHDA; CDR2 reads SQIVND (reference sequence). The CDR3 length is 14 residues. CDR3 bases: TGTGCCAGTAGTCACAGGGGGCGCACAGATACGCAGTATTTT. This gives the protein CASSHRGRTDTQYF.